Listed here are 31 T cell receptor beta chains from one sample, sequenced in a study of CD8 T cell repertoires and HIV-1 epitope variants. No antigen is known for these receptors. Sequencing was performed with immunoSEQ multiplex PCR; in TCRdb, only in-frame clones are kept and a portion is missing. There are approximately 4,900 clones in the sample; roughly 60% occur only once, and roughly two fifths lies in the top ten. The sample comprised cultured CD8+ T cells derived from PBMCs. These receptors were collected from a male donor with HIV.

V is TRBV6-5 and J is TRBJ1-1; TRBD1 matches at 7 bases. The CDR3 consists of 15 residues. CDR1 is MNHEY and CDR2 is SVGAGI in the germline V gene. Unmatched junction bases numbered 6, after V lost 0 bases and J lost 5 bases. The CDR3 DNA sequence: TGTGCCAGCAGTTACTCGGACAGGCTTAGGACTGAAGCTTTCTTT. Its protein product is CASSYSDRLRTEAFF.

Only a few counts were recorded for this clone. This rearrangement joins TRBV4-1 to TRBJ2-7; D is possibly TRBD2 (5 bases). Germline CDR1 MGHRA, CDR2 YSYEKL. The CDR3 loop spans 14 amino acids. V was cut by 0 bases and J by 2 bases, with 8 bases left in between. CDR3 in amino acids: CASSQELVAYEQYF. The CDR3 DNA is TGCGCCAGCAGCCAAGAACTAGTGGCCTACGAGCAGTACTTC.

This clone has more than one count but fewer than ten. The chain employs TRBV18 and TRBJ1-1; D is unresolved. The ends were cut back, 8 bases at V and 0 bases at J, with 13 bases in the middle. Per the germline V gene, CDR1 is KGHSH and CDR2 is LQKENI. The CDR3 length is 14 residues. CDR3 in DNA: TGTGCCAGCCGACCCGACTTTATGAACACTGAAGCTTTCTTT. The encoded protein is CASRPDFMNTEAFF.

This clone turned up a few times. The rearrangement joins TRBV21-1 to TRBJ2-7. TRBV21-1 is a pseudogene segment. The CDR3 sequence is 13 residues long. CDR3 amino acids: CASIRDRSEEQYF. The CDR3 DNA reads as TGTGCCAGCATAAGGGACCGCTCGGAAGAGCAGTACTTC.

About this clone itself: This specimen includes other DNA sequences encoding the same CDR3. This sequence joins TRBV28 and TRBJ2-7, with 12 bases matching TRBD2. The V gene end was trimmed by 4 bases and the J gene end by 0 bases; junction bases not matched to a gene: 4. This CDR3 has 16 amino acids. Per germline, CDR1 MDHEN and CDR2 SYDVKM. CDR3: CASSSLAGGLSYEQYF. The CDR3 DNA sequence: TGTGCCAGCAGTTCCCTAGCGGGAGGGCTCTCCTACGAGCAGTACTTC. The whole variable domain, remainder taken from reference TRBV28 and TRBJ2-7, is DVKVTQSSRYLVKRTGEKVFLECVQDMDHENMFWYRQDPGLGLRLIYFSYDVKMKEKGDIPEGYSVSREKKERFSLILESASTNQTSMYLCASSSLAGGLSYEQYFGPGTRLTVT.

This chain links TRBV5-1 with TRBJ2-7; TRBD1 or TRBD2 may be the D gene (5 bases each). V was trimmed by 4 bases and J by 3 bases, leaving 11 bases between them. This CDR3 contains 13 residues. Per germline, CDR1 SGHRS and CDR2 YFSETQ. In nucleotides, the CDR3 is TGCGCCAGCAGCCCATGGGACGGCTACGAGCAGTACTTC. Protein: CASSPWDGYEQYF.

This chain connects TRBV6-6 to TRBJ1-1; D gene ambiguous. This CDR3 is built from 13 residues. Germline CDR1 reads MNHNY; CDR2 reads SVGAGI (reference sequence). Trimming pared 4 bases from V and 3 bases from J, leaving 9 bases between. The CDR3 here is CASSLVGYTEAFF. In DNA, the CDR3 is TGTGCCAGCAGTTTAGTCGGATACACTGAAGCTTTCTTT.

CDR3 nucleotides: TGTGCCAGTAACTGGGGACCGACTAACTATGGCTACACCTTC. Translation: CASNWGPTNYGYTF. The chain recombines TRBV19 with TRBJ1-2, with D possibly TRBD1 on 5 matching bases. V was pared by 7 bases and J by 0 bases, with 12 bases between. Germline V gene data show CDR1 as LNHDA and CDR2 as SQIVND (reference sequence). The length of the CDR3 is 14 residues.

The chain couples TRBV7-9 to TRBJ1-4, with TRBD1 matching over 7 bases. Trimming took 5 bases from V and 5 from J; bases not matched to a gene: 8. This CDR3 contains 15 residues. Germline V CDR1 and CDR2: SEHNR, FQNEAQ (reference sequence). This chain's CDR3 is CASSPEGAMNEKLFF. DNA of the CDR3: TGTGCCAGCAGCCCAGAGGGGGCGATGAATGAAAAACTGTTTTTT.

The rearrangement uses TRBV27 and TRBJ2-5; the D gene is possibly TRBD1 (6 bases). Trimming pared 10 bases from V and 5 bases from J, leaving 14 bases between. This CDR3 has 12 residues. Looked up from germline, CDR1 is MNHEY and CDR2 is SMNVEV (reference sequence). CDR3 DNA: TGTGCCACCCTTGCCCAGGGGGAGACCCAGTACTTC. This codes for CATLAQGETQYF.

Remarks on this clone: The sample has other DNA sequences that encode this CDR3 too. The J gene is TRBJ2-7, the V gene TRBV28; 11 nucleotides line up with TRBD2. The V gene's germline CDR1 is MDHEN and CDR2 SYDVKM. V shed 4 bases, J shed 0 bases, and the junction held 5 bases outside the gene matches. The CDR3 runs 16 residues. The CDR3 sequence is CASSSLAGGLSYEQYF. Here the CDR3 DNA reads TGTGCCAGCAGTTCCCTAGCGGGAGGACTCTCCTACGAGCAGTACTTC.

The chain carries TRBV5-4 and TRBJ2-5; D gene uncertain. The CDR3 is 10 amino acids. Germline CDR1 is SGHNT and CDR2 is YYREEE (reference sequence). V lost 9 bases and J lost 5, with 8 bases in between. CDR3 nucleotide sequence: TGTGCCACCCCAGCGGAGACCCAGTACTTC. It encodes CATPAETQYF.

This chain connects TRBV5-4 to TRBJ1-5; the D is unclear. CDR1 and CDR2 from the germline V gene are SGHNT and YYREEE (reference sequence). V was cut by 3 bases and J by 4 bases, with 8 bases left in between. The CDR3 sequence is 13 residues long. The CDR3 region has the DNA TGTGCCAGCAGCTCGGGCTCTAATCAGCCCCAGCATTTT. Its protein product is CASSSGSNQPQHF.

This chain uses TRBV6-1 with TRBJ2-7; D unresolved. V dropped 0 bases and J dropped 4 bases, with 7 bases sitting between them. Germline loops: CDR1 MNHNS, CDR2 SASEGT. The CDR3 totals 13 residues. CDR3 nucleotides: TGTGCCAGCAGTGAAGCGACCGCATACGAGCAGTACTTC. As protein: CASSEATAYEQYF.

V and J are TRBV4-2 and TRBJ1-2; tentative D call: TRBD1 (5 bases). V lost 1 base, J lost 2 bases, and 11 bases lay in between. Germline-derived CDR1 and CDR2 are LGHNA and YNFKEQ. CDR3 length: 15 amino acids. The CDR3, as DNA: TGTGCCAGCAGCCAAGCGGTTGCAGGGAACTATGGCTACACCTTC. This sequence encodes CASSQAVAGNYGYTF.

V gene TRBV6-5 combines with J gene TRBJ2-7, with D possibly being TRBD1 (6 bases). This CDR3 has 15 amino acids. The V end was cut by 0 bases, the J end by 0 bases, with 9 bases between. The germline V gene encodes CDR1 MNHEY and CDR2 SVGAGI. The chain's CDR3 is CASSYSRDTSYEQYF. CDR3 nucleotides: TGTGCCAGCAGTTACTCAAGGGACACCTCCTACGAGCAGTACTTC.

A few counts support this clone. The chain carries TRBV28 and TRBJ1-4, with TRBD1 matching over 8 bases. The CDR3 has 15 residues. CDR1 and CDR2 from the germline V gene are MDHEN and SYDVKM. V shed 5 bases, J shed 4 bases, and the junction held 6 bases outside the gene matches. The CDR3 DNA follows: TGTGCCAGCAGTCCTCTGACAGGGGTTAATGAAAAACTGTTTTTT. It specifies CASSPLTGVNEKLFF.

This clone appeared a few times. The chain is built from TRBV7-9 and TRBJ2-7; unclear D gene. CDR1 is SEHNR and CDR2 is FQNEAQ in the germline V gene (reference sequence). V was cut by 5 bases and J by 0 bases, with 8 bases left in between. The CDR3 totals 13 residues. CDR3 nucleotide sequence: TGTGCCAGCAGCCCACAGAGCTCCTACGAGCAGTACTTC. Its translation: CASSPQSSYEQYF.

This clone showed up just a few times. The chain employs TRBV5-6 and TRBJ2-1; D is unresolved. The CDR3 runs to 13 residues. Germline assignment: CDR1 SGHDT and CDR2 YYEEEE. Deletions cut 0 bases from V and 6 bases from J, with 7 bases between. Written as DNA, the CDR3 is TGTGCCAGCAGCTTGGTGCAGGCCAATGAGCAGTTCTTC. Translating it yields CASSLVQANEQFF.

This clone has more than one count but fewer than ten. The V gene is TRBV10-3, the J gene TRBJ1-1, with D hard to call. The CDR3 length is 15 residues. V lost 0 bases, J lost 3 bases, and 11 bases lay in between. Germline-derived CDR1 and CDR2 are ENHRY and SYGVKD. For the CDR3, the DNA is TGTGCCATCAGTGAGTCCCCAGAATCGTACACTGAAGCTTTCTTT. Its translation: CAISESPESYTEAFF.

The rearrangement links TRBV14 to TRBJ1-2; TRBD1 might be the D (6 bases). The length of the CDR3 is 14 residues. V dropped 4 bases and J dropped 3 bases, with 12 bases sitting between them. Germline assignment: CDR1 SGHDN and CDR2 FVKESK. This CDR3 reads CASSRQALDYGYTF. Here the CDR3 DNA reads TGTGCCAGCAGCCGACAGGCTCTCGACTATGGCTACACCTTC.

The rearrangement joins TRBV6-5 to TRBJ1-1; 7 positions match TRBD1. Germline loops: CDR1 MNHEY, CDR2 SVGAGI. Trimming removed 6 bases from V and 5 bases from J; junction bases left unmatched: 9. The CDR3 spans 14 residues. This chain's CDR3 is CASRSRGIRTEAFF. DNA for the CDR3: TGTGCCAGCAGATCCAGGGGGATTAGGACTGAAGCTTTCTTT.

In its sample, this clone ranks as medium-sized. The J gene is TRBJ2-1, the V gene TRBV6-5; a possible D gene is TRBD1 (6 bases). Germline V gives CDR1 MNHEY, CDR2 SVGAGI. CDR3 length: 15 residues. V was clipped by 2 bases and J by 8 bases, with 16 bases between them. CDR3 region: CASSYGGRGYDEQFF. The CDR3 DNA sequence: TGTGCCAGCAGTTACGGGGGCAGGGGTTATGATGAGCAGTTCTTC.

V and J are TRBV28 and TRBJ2-7; 10 bases fit TRBD2. The CDR3 totals 19 residues. Germline V gives CDR1 MDHEN, CDR2 SYDVKM. After removal of 6 bases from V and 0 bases from J, the junction contained 17 bases not matched to a gene. CDR3 loop: CASSLTVRMGTSDSYEQYF. Here the CDR3 DNA reads TGTGCCAGCAGCCTAACCGTTCGTATGGGGACTAGCGACTCCTACGAGCAGTACTTC.

The J gene is TRBJ1-6, the V gene TRBV5-4; possibly TRBD1 for D (5 bases). Germline-derived CDR1 and CDR2 are SGHNT and YYREEE (reference sequence). V dropped 2 bases and J dropped 7 bases, with 10 bases sitting between them. The CDR3 is made up of 14 amino acids. The CDR3 bases are TGTGCCAGCAGCTTCCGGGGGGGGAATTCACCCCTCCACTTT. It specifies CASSFRGGNSPLHF.

This clone was seen a few times. The chain combines TRBV6-5 with TRBJ2-7; 7 nucleotides agree with TRBD1. Germline CDR1 reads MNHEY; CDR2 reads SVGAGI. The V and J ends lost 4 bases and 4 bases, in that order; junction bases with no gene match: 7. The CDR3 has 14 amino acids. The CDR3 region has the DNA TGTGCCAGCAGTTCGGACAGGTCCACGTACGAGCAGTACTTC. Its protein is CASSSDRSTYEQYF.

The chain joins TRBV27 to TRBJ1-1; 8 bases match TRBD1. The germline V gene encodes CDR1 MNHEY and CDR2 SMNVEV (reference sequence). The CDR3 is 14 amino acids. V lost 5 bases to trimming and J lost 4 bases; unmatched junction nucleotides: 6. The CDR3 region is CASSLQGAATEAFF. CDR3 in DNA: TGTGCCAGCAGTCTCCAGGGGGCCGCCACTGAAGCTTTCTTT.

The rearrangement uses TRBV27 and TRBJ2-2; 7 bases are a match to TRBD1. The junction had 9 bases not matched to a gene; V was cut back by 5 bases and J by 3 bases. The germline V gene encodes CDR1 MNHEY and CDR2 SMNVEV (reference sequence). The CDR3 is 16 residues long. CDR3 nucleotide sequence: TGTGCCAGCAGTCCGGGACAGCTAACGTACACCGGGGAGCTGTTTTTT. Protein product: CASSPGQLTYTGELFF.

The genes are TRBV5-4 and TRBJ2-7; D possibly corresponds to TRBD1 (5 bases). The germline V and J ends were trimmed by 4 bases and 0 bases, with 14 bases remaining between them. Per the germline V gene, CDR1 is SGHNT and CDR2 is YYREEE (reference sequence). The CDR3 runs 15 residues. The DNA of the CDR3 is TGTGCCAGCAGCCAAACTGGGGCCAGCTCCTACGAGCAGTACTTC. It translates to CASSQTGASSYEQYF.

The chain couples TRBV28 to TRBJ2-1, with 7 bases identical to TRBD2. The CDR3 is 12 residues long. Looked up from germline, CDR1 is MDHEN and CDR2 is SYDVKM. V was pared by 6 bases and J by 15 bases, with 11 bases of the junction left unmatched. Here the CDR3 DNA reads TGTGCCAGCAGCCGGGGGAGCGGGGATGGGTTCTTC. This gives the protein CASSRGSGDGFF.

This clone was seen only a few times. V and J are TRBV4-3 and TRBJ1-2; TRBD1 agrees at 7 bases. Germline V gives CDR1 LGHNA, CDR2 YSLEER. Unmatched junction bases numbered 5, after V lost 0 bases and J lost 4 bases. The CDR3 is made up of 15 amino acids. CDR3 coding DNA: TGCGCCAGCAGCCAAGATCTGGACAGGCTCTATGGCTACACCTTC. It translates to CASSQDLDRLYGYTF.